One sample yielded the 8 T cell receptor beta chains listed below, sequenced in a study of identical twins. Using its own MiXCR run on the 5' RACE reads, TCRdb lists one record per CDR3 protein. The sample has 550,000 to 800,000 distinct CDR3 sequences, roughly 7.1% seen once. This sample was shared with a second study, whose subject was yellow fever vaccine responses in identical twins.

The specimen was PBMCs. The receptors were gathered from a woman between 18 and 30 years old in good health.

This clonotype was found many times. CDR3 sequence reads: CSARETRGQFF. Here the CDR3 DNA reads TGCAGTGCTAGAGAGACTAGGGGCCAGTTCTTC. This chain joins TRBV20-1 and TRBJ2-1, with TRBD2 as a possible D gene (6 bases). CDR3 length: 11 amino acids. V was shortened by 0 bases and J by 13 bases, with 10 bases between the two germline ends. CDR1 and CDR2 from the germline V gene are DFQATT and SNEGSKA (reference sequence).

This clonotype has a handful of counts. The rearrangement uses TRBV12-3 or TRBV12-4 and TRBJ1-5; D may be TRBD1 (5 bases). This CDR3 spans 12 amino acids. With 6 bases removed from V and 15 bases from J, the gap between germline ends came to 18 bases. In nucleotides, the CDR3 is TGTGCCAGCAGCCCCGGGACGAGGAATTTGCATTTT. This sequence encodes CASSPGTRNLHF.

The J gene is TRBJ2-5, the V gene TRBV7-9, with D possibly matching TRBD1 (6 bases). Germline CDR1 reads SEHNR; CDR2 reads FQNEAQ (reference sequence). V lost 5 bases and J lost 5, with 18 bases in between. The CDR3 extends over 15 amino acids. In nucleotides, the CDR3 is TGTGCCAGCAGCCGGGCACAGGGCTTACGGGAGACCCAGTACTTC. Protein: CASSRAQGLRETQYF.

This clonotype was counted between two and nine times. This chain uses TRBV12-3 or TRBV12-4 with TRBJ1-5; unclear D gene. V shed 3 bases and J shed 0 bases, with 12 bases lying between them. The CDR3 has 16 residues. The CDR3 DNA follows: TGTGCCAGCAGTTTTGGAGTTACGAATAGCAATCAGCCCCAGCATTTT. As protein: CASSFGVTNSNQPQHF.

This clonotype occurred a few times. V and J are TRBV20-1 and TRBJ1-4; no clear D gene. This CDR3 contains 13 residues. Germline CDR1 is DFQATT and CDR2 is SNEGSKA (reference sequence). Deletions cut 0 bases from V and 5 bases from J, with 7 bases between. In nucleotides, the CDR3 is TGCAGTGCTAGAGATCCCGCCAATGAAAAACTGTTTTTT. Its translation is CSARDPANEKLFF.

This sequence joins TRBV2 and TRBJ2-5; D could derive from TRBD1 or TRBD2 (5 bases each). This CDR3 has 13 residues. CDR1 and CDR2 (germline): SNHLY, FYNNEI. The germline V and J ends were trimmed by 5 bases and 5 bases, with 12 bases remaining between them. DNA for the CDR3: TGTGCCAGCAGTTGGGGACCCGGGGAGACCCAGTACTTC. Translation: CASSWGPGETQYF.

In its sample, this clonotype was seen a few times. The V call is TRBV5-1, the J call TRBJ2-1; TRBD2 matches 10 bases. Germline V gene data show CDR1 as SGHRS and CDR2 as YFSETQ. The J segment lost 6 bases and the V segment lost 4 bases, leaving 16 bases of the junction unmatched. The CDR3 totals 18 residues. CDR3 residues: CASSPGGVLRTSGNEQFF. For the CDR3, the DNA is TGCGCCAGCAGCCCGGGTGGGGTACTACGGACTAGCGGCAATGAGCAGTTCTTC.

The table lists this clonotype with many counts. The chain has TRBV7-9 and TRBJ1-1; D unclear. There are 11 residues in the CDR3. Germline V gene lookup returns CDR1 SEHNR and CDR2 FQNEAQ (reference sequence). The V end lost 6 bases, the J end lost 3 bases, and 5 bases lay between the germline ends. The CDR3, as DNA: TGTGCCAGCAGGCAGTACACTGAAGCTTTCTTT. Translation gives CASRQYTEAFF. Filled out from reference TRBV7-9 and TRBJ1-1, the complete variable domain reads DTGVSQNPRHKITKRGQNVTFRCDPISEHNRLYWYRQTLGQGPEFLTYFQNEAQLEKSRLLSDRFSAERPKGSFSTLEIQRTEQGDSAMYLCASRQYTEAFFGQGTRLTVV.